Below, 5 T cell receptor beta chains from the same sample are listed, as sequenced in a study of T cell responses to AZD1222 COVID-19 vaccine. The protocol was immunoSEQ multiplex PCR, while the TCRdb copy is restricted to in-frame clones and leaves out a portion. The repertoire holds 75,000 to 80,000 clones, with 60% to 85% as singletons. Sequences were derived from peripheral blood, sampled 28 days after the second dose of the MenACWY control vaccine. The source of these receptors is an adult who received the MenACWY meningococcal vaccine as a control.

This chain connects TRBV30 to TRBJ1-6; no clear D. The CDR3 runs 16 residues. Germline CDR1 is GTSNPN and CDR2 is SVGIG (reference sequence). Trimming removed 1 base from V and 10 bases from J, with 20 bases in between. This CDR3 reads CAWSGPGRINASPLHF. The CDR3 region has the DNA TGTGCCTGGAGTGGACCGGGGAGAATAAACGCGTCACCCCTCCACTTT.

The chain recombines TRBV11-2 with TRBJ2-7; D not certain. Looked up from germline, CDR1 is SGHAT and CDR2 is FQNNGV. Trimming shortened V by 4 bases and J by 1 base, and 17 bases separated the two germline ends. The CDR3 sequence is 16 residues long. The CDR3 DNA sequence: TGTGCCAGCAGCTCCCTCCCCTCACCACGGTCCTACGAGCAGTACTTC. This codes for CASSSLPSPRSYEQYF.

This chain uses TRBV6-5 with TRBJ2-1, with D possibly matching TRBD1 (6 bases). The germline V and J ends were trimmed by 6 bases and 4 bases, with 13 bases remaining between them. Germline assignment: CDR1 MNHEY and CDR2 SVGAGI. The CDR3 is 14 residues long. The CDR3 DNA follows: TGTGCCAGCAGGAACGACAGGAGTTACAATGAGCAGTTCTTC. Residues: CASRNDRSYNEQFF.

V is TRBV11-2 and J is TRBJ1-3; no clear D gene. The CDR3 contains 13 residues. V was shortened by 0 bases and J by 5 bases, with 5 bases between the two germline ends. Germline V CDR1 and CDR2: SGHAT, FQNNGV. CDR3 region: CASSLDARNTIYF. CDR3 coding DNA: TGTGCCAGCAGCTTAGATGCCAGAAACACCATATATTTT.

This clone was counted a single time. CDR3 in amino acids: CASSGTFDSPLHF. The CDR3 coding sequence is TGTGCCAGTTCCGGGACATTCGATTCACCCCTCCACTTT. V is TRBV19 and J is TRBJ1-6; D possibly corresponds to TRBD1 (6 bases). Trimming cost V 8 bases and J 8 bases, with 13 bases left between them. CDR3 size: 13 residues. CDR1 LNHDA and CDR2 SQIVND come from the germline V gene (reference sequence).